One sample yielded the 8 T cell receptor beta chains listed below, sequenced in a study of T cell changes during pregnancy in multiple sclerosis. Produced via immunoSEQ multiplex PCR; TCRdb's table is partial and in-frame only. Among 91,000 or so clones listed, over 80% were seen once. This specimen was peripheral blood, taken after pregnancy. Receptor source: a female donor with multiple sclerosis, enrolled in a pregnancy study.

The chain joins TRBV7-8 to TRBJ2-7; 7 bases line up with TRBD1. Germline loops: CDR1 SGHVS, CDR2 FQNEAQ. Trimming at V came to 5 bases and at J to 2 bases, leaving 6 bases not matched to a gene. The CDR3 contains 14 residues. The DNA for the CDR3 is TGTGCCAGCAGCGACCGACAGGGCCCCTACGAGCAGTACTTC. This translates into CASSDRQGPYEQYF.

The chain is built from TRBV7-8 and TRBJ1-4, with D possibly TRBD1 on 5 matching bases. The CDR3 totals 15 residues. The germline V and J ends were trimmed by 5 bases and 8 bases, with 18 bases remaining between them. Germline V CDR1 and CDR2: SGHVS, FQNEAQ. The CDR3 DNA sequence: TGTGCCAGCAGCCCCCGTGTAGGAAGGGGAGAAAAACTGTTTTTT. Encoded protein: CASSPRVGRGEKLFF.

The chain uses TRBV10-3 and TRBJ2-2; D might be TRBD1 (5 bases). The germline CDR1 and CDR2 sequences are ENHRY and SYGVKD. V lost 11 bases and J lost 2, with 9 bases in between. CDR3 length equals 12 residues. The CDR3, as DNA: TGTGCCTCCGGACATAACACCGGGGAGCTGTTTTTT. This sequence encodes CASGHNTGELFF.

V and J are TRBV18 and TRBJ2-7; 10 bases agree with TRBD2. CDR3 length equals 17 residues. The V and J ends lost 2 bases and 0 bases, in that order; junction bases with no gene match: 7. Germline V gene sequence: CDR1 KGHSH, CDR2 LQKENI. The CDR3 DNA is TGTGCCAGCTCACCAACCCTAGCGGGAGCCACCTCCTACGAGCAGTACTTC. Amino acids: CASSPTLAGATSYEQYF. The variable domain in full, with the rest retrieved from reference TRBV18 and TRBJ2-7, is NAGVMQNPRHLVRRRGQEARLRCSPMKGHSHVYWYRQLPEEGLKFMVYLQKENIIDESGMPKERFSAEFPKEGPSILRIQQVVRGDSAAYFCASSPTLAGATSYEQYFGPGTRLTVT.

V usage is TRBV10-1 and J usage is TRBJ2-7; D not certain. CDR3 length: 14 amino acids. Deletions cut 2 bases from V and 5 bases from J, with 13 bases between. Per the germline V gene, CDR1 is WNHNN and CDR2 is SYGVQD (reference sequence). DNA for the CDR3: TGCGCCAGCAGTGAGCTTAACAGTATCCACGAGCAGTACTTC. Its translation: CASSELNSIHEQYF.

The chain links TRBV9 to TRBJ2-1; tentative D call: TRBD1 (6 bases). Germline CDR1 reads SGDLS; CDR2 reads YYNGEE. The CDR3 has 14 residues. With 4 bases removed from V and 6 bases from J, the gap between germline ends came to 14 bases. The CDR3 is CASSRARGSNEQFF. In DNA, the CDR3 is TGTGCCAGCAGCCGGGCCAGGGGCTCCAATGAGCAGTTCTTC.

CDR3: CASRQSYEQYF. CDR3 coding DNA: TGTGCCAGCAGACAATCCTACGAGCAGTACTTC. The chain has TRBV7-9 and TRBJ2-7; D ambiguous. Between the trimmed V and J ends, which lost 6 bases and 1 base, there was a span of 4 bases. Germline CDR1 SEHNR, CDR2 FQNEAQ (reference sequence). The CDR3 spans 11 residues.

J is TRBJ1-1 and V is TRBV6-5, with a possible D match to TRBD1 (5 bases). CDR1 MNHEY and CDR2 SVGAGI come from the germline V gene. V was trimmed by 0 bases and J by 4 bases, leaving 12 bases between them. The length of the CDR3 is 15 residues. DNA of the CDR3: TGTGCCAGCAGTTACTCCTATACCCAGGGCACTGAAGCTTTCTTT. It is translated as CASSYSYTQGTEAFF.